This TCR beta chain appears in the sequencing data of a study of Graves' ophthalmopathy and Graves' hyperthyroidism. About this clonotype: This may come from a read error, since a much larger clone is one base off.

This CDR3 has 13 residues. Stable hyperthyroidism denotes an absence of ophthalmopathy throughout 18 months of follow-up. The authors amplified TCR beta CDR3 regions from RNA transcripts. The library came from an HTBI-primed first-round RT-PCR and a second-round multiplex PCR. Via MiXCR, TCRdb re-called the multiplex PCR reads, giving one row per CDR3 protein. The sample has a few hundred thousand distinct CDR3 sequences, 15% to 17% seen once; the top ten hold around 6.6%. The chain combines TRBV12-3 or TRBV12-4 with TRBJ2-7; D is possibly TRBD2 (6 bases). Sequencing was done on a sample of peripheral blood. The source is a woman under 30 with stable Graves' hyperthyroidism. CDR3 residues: CASSAGRYYEHYF. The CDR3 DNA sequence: TGTGCCAGCAGTGCGGGGCGGTACTACGAGCACTACTTC.